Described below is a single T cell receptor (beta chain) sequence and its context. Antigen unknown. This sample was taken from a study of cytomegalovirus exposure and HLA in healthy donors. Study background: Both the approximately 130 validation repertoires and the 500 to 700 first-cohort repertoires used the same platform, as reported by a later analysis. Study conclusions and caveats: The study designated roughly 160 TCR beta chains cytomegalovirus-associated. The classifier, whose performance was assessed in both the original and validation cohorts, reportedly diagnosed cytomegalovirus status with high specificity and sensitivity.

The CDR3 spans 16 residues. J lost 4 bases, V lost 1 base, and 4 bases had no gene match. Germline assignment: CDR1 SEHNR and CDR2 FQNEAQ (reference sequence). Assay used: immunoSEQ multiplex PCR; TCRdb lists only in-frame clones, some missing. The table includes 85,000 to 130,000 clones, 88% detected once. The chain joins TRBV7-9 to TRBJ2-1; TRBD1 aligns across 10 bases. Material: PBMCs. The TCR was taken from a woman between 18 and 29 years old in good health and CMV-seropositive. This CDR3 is CASSLGDRGHYNEQFF. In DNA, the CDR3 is TGTGCCAGCAGCTTAGGGGACAGGGGTCATTACAATGAGCAGTTCTTC.